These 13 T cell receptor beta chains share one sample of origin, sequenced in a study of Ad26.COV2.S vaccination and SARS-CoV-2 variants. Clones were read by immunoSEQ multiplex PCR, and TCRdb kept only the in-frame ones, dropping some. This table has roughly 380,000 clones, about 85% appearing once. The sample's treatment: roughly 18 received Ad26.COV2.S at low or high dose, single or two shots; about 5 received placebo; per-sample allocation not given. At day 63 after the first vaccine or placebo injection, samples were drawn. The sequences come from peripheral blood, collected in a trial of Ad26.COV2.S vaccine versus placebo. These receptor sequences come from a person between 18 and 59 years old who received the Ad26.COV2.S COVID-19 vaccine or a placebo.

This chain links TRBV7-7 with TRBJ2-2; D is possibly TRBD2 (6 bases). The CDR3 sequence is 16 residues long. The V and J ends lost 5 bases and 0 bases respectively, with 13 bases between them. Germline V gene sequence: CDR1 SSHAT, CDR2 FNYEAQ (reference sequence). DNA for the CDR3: TGTGCCAGCAGCAGTGGGCTAGCGTCGAACACCGGGGAGCTGTTTTTT. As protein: CASSSGLASNTGELFF.

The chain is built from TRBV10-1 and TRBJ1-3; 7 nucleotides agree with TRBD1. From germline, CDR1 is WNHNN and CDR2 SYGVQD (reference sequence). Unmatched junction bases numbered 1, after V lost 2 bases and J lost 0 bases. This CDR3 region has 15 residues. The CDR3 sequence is CASSEGTDSGNTIYF. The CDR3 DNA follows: TGCGCCAGCAGTGAGGGGACAGACTCTGGAAACACCATATATTTT.

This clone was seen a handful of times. The CDR3 here is CASSQRTSSYNSPLHF. Here the CDR3 DNA reads TGTGCCAGCAGCCAAAGGACGAGCTCCTATAATTCACCCCTCCACTTT. This chain links TRBV3-1 (or the pseudogene TRBV3-2) with TRBJ1-6; D uncertain. CDR1 and CDR2 from the germline V gene are LGHDT and YNNKEL (reference sequence). Trimming took off 2 bases at V and 0 bases at J, with 8 bases between the two ends. The CDR3 runs to 16 residues.

The CDR3 protein is CASSFHPGRYEQYF. The DNA for the CDR3 is TGTGCCAGCAGTTTTCATCCGGGGAGGTACGAGCAGTACTTC. V is TRBV6-5 and J is TRBJ2-7, with a tentative D call TRBD2 (6 bases). CDR1 MNHEY and CDR2 SVGAGI come from the germline V gene. The CDR3 is made up of 14 amino acids. V was shortened by 4 bases and J by 4 bases, with 14 bases between the two germline ends.

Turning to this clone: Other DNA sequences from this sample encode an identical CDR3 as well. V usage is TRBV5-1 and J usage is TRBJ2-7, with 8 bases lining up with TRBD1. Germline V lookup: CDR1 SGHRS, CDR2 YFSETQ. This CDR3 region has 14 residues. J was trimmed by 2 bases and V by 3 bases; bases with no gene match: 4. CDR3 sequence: CASSYGTGTYEQYF. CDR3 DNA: TGCGCCAGCAGCTACGGGACAGGAACCTACGAGCAGTACTTC.

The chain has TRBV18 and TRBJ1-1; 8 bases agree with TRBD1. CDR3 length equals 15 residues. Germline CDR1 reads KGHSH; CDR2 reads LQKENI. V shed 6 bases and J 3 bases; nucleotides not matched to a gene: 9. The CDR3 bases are TGTGCCAGCTCCAGGACAGGGAGGTACTACACTGAAGCTTTCTTT. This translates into CASSRTGRYYTEAFF. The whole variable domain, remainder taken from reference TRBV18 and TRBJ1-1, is NAGVMQNPRHLVRRRGQEARLRCSPMKGHSHVYWYRQLPEEGLKFMVYLQKENIIDESGMPKERFSAEFPKEGPSILRIQQVVRGDSAAYFCASSRTGRYYTEAFFGQGTRLTVV.

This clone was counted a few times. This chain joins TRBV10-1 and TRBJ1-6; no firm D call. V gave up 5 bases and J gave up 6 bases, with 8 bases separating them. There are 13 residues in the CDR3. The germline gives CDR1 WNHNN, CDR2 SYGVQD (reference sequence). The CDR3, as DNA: TGCGCCAGCAGTCCCACACTTAATTCACCCCTCCACTTT. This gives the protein CASSPTLNSPLHF.

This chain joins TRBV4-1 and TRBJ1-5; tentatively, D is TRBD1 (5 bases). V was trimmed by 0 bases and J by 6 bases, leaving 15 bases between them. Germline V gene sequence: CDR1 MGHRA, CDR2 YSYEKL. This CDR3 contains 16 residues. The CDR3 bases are TGCGCCAGCAGCCAAGAAGGGAGGTGGGGGGGTCAGCCCCAGCATTTT. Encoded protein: CASSQEGRWGGQPQHF.

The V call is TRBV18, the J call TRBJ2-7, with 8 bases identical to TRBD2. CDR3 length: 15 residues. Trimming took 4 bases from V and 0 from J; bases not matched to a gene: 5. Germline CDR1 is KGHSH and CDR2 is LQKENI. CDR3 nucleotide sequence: TGTGCCAGCTCACAAACTAGCGGAGGCTCCTACGAGCAGTACTTC. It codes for CASSQTSGGSYEQYF.

The CDR3, as DNA: TGTGCCAGCAGCACAAGCGGGGGGGCTCAAGGTACGCAGTATTTT. It codes for CASSTSGGAQGTQYF. The V and J genes are TRBV13 and TRBJ2-3; 10 positions match TRBD2. With V trimmed by 5 bases and J by 8 bases, 10 bases remained unmatched. The CDR3 loop spans 15 amino acids. Germline CDR1 is PRHDT and CDR2 is FYEKMQ (reference sequence).

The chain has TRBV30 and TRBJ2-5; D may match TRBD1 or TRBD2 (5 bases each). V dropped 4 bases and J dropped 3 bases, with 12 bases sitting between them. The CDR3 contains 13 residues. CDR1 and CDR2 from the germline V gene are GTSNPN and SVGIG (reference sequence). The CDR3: CAWTPGLKETQYF. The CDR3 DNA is TGTGCCTGGACCCCGGGGCTCAAAGAGACCCAGTACTTC.

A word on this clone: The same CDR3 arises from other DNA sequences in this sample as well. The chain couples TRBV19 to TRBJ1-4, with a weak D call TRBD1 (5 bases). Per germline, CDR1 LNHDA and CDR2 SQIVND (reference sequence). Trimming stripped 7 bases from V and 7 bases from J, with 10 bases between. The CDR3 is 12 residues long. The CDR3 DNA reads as TGTGCCAGTAATCGTGGGACTGAAAAACTGTTTTTT. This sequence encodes CASNRGTEKLFF.

The DNA for the CDR3 is TGTGCCAGCAGCCCCCACCCCCGGGGGGACTATGGCTACACCTTC. Amino acids: CASSPHPRGDYGYTF. V gene TRBV7-8 combines with J gene TRBJ1-2, with a possible D match to TRBD1 (5 bases). CDR3 size: 15 residues. V was pared by 5 bases and J by 3 bases, with 16 bases between. Per germline, CDR1 SGHVS and CDR2 FQNEAQ.